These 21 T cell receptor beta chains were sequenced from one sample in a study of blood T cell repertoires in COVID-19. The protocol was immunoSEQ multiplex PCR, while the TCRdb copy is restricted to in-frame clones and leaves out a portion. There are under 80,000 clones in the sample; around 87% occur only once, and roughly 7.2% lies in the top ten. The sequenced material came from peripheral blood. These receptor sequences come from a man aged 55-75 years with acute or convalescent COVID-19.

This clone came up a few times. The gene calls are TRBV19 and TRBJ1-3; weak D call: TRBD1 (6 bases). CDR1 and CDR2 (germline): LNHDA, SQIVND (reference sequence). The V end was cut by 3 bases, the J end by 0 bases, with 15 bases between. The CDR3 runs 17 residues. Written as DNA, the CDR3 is TGTGCCAGTAGTATCCGACCCGACAGGACCTCTGGAAACACCATATATTTT. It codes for CASSIRPDRTSGNTIYF.

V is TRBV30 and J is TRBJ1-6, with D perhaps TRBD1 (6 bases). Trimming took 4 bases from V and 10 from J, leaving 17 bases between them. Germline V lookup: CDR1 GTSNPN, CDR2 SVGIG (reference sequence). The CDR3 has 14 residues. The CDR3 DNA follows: TGTGCCTGGAACTCAGGGGATACGGTGTCACCCCTCCACTTT. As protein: CAWNSGDTVSPLHF.

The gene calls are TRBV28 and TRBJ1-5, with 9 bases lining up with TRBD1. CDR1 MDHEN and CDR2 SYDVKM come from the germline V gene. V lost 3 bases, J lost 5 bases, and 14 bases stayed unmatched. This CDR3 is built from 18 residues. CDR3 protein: CASSFPIGTGTSYQPQHF. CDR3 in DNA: TGTGCCAGCAGTTTTCCTATCGGGACAGGGACATCCTATCAGCCCCAGCATTTT.

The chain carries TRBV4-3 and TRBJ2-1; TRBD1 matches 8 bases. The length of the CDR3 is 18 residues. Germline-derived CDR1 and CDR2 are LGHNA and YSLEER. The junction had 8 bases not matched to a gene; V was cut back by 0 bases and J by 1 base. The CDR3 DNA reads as TGCGCCAGCAGCCAAGAGGGGTCAGGACAGGGATCCTACAATGAGCAGTTCTTC. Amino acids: CASSQEGSGQGSYNEQFF.

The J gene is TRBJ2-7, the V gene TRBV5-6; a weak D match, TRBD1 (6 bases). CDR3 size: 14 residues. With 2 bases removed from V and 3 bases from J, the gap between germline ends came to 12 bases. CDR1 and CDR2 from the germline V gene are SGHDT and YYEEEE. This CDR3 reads CASSFSDRSYEQYF. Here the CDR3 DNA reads TGTGCCAGCAGCTTTAGCGACAGGAGCTACGAGCAGTACTTC.

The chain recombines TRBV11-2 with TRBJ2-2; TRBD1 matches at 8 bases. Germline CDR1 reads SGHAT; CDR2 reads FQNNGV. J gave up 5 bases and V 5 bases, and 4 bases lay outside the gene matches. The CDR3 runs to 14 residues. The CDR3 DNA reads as TGTGCCAGCAGCGAAGACAGGGGTACCGGGGAGCTGTTTTTT. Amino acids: CASSEDRGTGELFF. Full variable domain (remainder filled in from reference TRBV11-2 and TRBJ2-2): EAGVAQSPRYKIIEKRQSVAFWCNPISGHATLYWYQQILGQGPKLLIQFQNNGVVDDSQLPKDRFSAERLKGVDSTLKIQPAKLEDSAVYLCASSEDRGTGELFFGEGSRLTVL.

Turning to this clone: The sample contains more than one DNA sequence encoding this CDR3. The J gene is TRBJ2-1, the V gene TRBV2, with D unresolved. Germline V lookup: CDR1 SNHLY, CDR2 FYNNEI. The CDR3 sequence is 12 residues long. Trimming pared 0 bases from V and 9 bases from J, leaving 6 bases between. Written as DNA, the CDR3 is TGTGCCAGCAGTGAAGCAGGCGGTGAGCAGTTCTTC. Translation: CASSEAGGEQFF.

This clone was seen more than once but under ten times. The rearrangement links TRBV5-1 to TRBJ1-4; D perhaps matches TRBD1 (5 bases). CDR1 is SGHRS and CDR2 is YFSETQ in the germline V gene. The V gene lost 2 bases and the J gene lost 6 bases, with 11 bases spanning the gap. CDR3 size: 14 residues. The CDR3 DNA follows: TGCGCCAGCAGCTTTTGGGGCAACGATGAAAAACTGTTTTTT. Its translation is CASSFWGNDEKLFF.

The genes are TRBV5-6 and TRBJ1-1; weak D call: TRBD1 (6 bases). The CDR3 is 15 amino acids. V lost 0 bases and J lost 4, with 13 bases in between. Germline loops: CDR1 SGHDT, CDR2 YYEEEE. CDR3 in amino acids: CASSLDGGGGTEAFF. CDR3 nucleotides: TGTGCCAGCAGCTTGGATGGGGGAGGGGGCACTGAAGCTTTCTTT.

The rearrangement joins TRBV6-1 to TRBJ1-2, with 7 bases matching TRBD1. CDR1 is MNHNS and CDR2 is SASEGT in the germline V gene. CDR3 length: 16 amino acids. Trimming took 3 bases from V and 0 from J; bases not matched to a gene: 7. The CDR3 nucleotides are TGTGCCAGCAGTGATGGGGGACAGATAACTAACTATGGCTACACCTTC. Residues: CASSDGGQITNYGYTF.

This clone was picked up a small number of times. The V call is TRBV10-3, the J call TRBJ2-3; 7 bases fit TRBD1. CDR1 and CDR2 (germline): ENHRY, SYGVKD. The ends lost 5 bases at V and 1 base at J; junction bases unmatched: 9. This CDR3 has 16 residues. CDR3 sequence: CAISSQGSFGTDTQYF. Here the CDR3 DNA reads TGTGCCATCAGTTCACAGGGGTCCTTTGGCACAGATACGCAGTATTTT.

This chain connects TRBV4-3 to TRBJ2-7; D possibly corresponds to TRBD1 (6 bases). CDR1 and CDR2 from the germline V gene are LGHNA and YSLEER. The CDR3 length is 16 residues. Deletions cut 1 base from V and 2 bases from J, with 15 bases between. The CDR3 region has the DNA TGCGCCAGCAGCCAAGCTCCTCCAGGGGCGGCCTACGAGCAGTACTTC. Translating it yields CASSQAPPGAAYEQYF.

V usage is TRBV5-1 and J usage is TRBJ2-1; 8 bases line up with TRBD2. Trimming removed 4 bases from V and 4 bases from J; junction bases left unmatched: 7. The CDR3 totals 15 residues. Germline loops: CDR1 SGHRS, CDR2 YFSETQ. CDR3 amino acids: CASSAPSGGYNEQFF. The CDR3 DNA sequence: TGCGCCAGCAGCGCCCCCAGCGGGGGATACAATGAGCAGTTCTTC.

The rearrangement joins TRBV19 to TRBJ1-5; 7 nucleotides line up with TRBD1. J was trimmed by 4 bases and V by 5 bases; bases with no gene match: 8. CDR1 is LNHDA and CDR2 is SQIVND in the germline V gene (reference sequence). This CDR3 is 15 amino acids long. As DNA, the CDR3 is TGTGCCAGTAGTGCAGGACAGGTTAGAAATCAGCCCCAGCATTTT. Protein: CASSAGQVRNQPQHF.

Written as DNA, the CDR3 is TGTGCCAGTAGTATCGGACAGGGCGATGGCTACACCTTC. As protein: CASSIGQGDGYTF. This chain uses TRBV19 with TRBJ1-2; 8 nucleotides match TRBD1. The CDR3 is 13 amino acids. J was trimmed by 6 bases and V by 3 bases; bases with no gene match: 3. Germline V gene sequence: CDR1 LNHDA, CDR2 SQIVND (reference sequence).

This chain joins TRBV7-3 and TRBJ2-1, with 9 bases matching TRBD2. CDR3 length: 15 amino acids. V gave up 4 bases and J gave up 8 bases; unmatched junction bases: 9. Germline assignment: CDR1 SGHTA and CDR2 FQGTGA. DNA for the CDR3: TGTGCCAGCAGCTCCCTGGGACTAGCAGTCGATGAGCAGTTCTTC. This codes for CASSSLGLAVDEQFF.

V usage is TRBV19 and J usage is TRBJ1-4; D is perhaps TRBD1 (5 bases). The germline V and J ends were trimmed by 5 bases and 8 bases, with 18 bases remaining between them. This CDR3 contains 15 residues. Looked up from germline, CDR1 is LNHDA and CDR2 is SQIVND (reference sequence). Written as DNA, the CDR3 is TGTGCCAGTAGTGCATTACCCCGACAGCCGGAAAAACTGTTTTTT. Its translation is CASSALPRQPEKLFF. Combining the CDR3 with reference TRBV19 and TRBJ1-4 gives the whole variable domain DGGITQSPKYLFRKEGQNVTLSCEQNLNHDAMYWYRQDPGQGLRLIYYSQIVNDFQKGDIAEGYSVSREKKESFPLTVTSAQKNPTAFYLCASSALPRQPEKLFFGSGTQLSVL.

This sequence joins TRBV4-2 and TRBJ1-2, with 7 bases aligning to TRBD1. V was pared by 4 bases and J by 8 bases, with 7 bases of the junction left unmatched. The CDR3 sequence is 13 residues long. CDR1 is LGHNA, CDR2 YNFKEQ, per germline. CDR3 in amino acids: CASSPETGLGYTF. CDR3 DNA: TGTGCCAGCAGCCCTGAGACAGGGTTGGGCTACACCTTC.

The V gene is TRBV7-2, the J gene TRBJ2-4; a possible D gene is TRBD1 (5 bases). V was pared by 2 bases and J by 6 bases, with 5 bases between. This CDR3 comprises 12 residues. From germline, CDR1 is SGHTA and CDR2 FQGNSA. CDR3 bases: TGTGCCAGCAGCTTAACAGGAAACATTCAGTACTTC. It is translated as CASSLTGNIQYF.

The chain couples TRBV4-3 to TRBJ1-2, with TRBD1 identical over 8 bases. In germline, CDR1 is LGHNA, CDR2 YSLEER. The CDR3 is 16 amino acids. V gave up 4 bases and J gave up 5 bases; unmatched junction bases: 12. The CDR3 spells CASSPAEGRGRYGYTF. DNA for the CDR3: TGCGCCAGCAGCCCTGCTGAAGGCAGGGGGCGTTATGGCTACACCTTC.

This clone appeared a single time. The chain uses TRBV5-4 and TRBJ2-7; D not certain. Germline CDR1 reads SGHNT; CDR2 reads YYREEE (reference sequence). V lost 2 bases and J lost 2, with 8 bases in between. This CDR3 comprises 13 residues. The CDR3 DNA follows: TGTGCCAGCAGCTTCGGTCAAGCCTACGAGCAGTACTTC. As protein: CASSFGQAYEQYF.